This T cell receptor beta chain was identified during a study of regulatory T cells in long-lasting Graves disease. Assembly of TCR beta libraries relied on iRepertoire HTBI primers together with Arm-PCR of CDR3 regions. One entry per CDR3 protein results from TCRdb running MiXCR on the multiplex PCR reads. The repertoire holds 410,000 or so distinct CDR3 sequences, with under 15% as singletons. Comment on this clonotype: No antigen is known for it.

Notes on the study in general: Among the persistent patients, 2,500 to 3,000 public clonotypes were shared, more than the 850 to 1,000 shared among new patients. Persistent disease was associated with favored TRBV28 usage and with favored use of TRBJ1-2 and TRBJ2-5.

This sample's time point: newly diagnosed GD, antithyroid drugs for less than 3 months. PBMC RNA was the source of the TCR library. Trimming took 0 bases from V and 6 from J, leaving 11 bases between them. Germline loops: CDR1 SGHVS, CDR2 FNYEAQ. The CDR3 length is 15 residues. These records were also assigned to another study, of T cells in Graves' hyperthyroidism and ophthalmopathy. That investigation notes: Diagnoses were made from clinical symptoms, serum measures (thyroxine and TRAb), thyroid ultrasound and orbital computed tomography. Stable hyperthyroidism and ophthalmopathy were separated using 13 V-J signatures.

The sequence came from a woman aged 25 to 39 with Graves disease. This sequence joins TRBV7-6 and TRBJ2-2; D not resolved. The material sequenced was peripheral blood mononuclear cells (PBMCs), taken at new diagnosis, from a patient treated with antithyroid drugs. CDR3 protein: CASSLAGISPGELFF. CDR3 in DNA: TGTGCCAGCAGCTTAGCGGGGATAAGTCCCGGGGAGCTGTTTTTT. The full variable domain, its missing parts supplied by reference TRBV7-6 and TRBJ2-2, is GAGVSQSPRYKVTKRGQDVALRCDPISGHVSLYWYRQALGQGPEFLTYFNYEAQQDKSGLPNDRFSAERPEGSISTLTIQRTEQRDSAMYRCASSLAGISPGELFFGEGSRLTVL.